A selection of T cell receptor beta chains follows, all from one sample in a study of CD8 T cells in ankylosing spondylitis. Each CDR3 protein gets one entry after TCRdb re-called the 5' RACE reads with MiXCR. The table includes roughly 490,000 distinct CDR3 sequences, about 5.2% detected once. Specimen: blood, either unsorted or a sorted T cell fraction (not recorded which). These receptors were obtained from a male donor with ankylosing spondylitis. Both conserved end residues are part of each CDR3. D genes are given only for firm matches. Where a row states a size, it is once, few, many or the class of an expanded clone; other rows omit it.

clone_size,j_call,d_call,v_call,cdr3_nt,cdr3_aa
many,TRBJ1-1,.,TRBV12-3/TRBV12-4,TGTGCCAGCAGTTTACAGGGCCACACTGAAGCTTTCTTT,CASSLQGHTEAFF
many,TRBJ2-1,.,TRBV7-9,TGTGCCAGCAGCTTACCATGGGATCCTACGGAGTTCTTC,CASSLPWDPTEFF
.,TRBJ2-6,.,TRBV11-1,TGTGCCAGCAGCTTAGAACCGCCCGGTCTGACTGGGGCCAACGTCCTGACTTTC,CASSLEPPGLTGANVLTF
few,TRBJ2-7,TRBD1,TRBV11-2,TGTGCCAGCAGCCTAGAGGGGGCCTCCGGGGCGTCCTTC,CASSLEGASGASF
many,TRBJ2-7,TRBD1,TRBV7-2,TGTGCCAGCAGCTTAGTCCGGGACAGGGCCCACGAGCAGTACTTC,CASSLVRDRAHEQYF
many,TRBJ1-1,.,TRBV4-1,TGCGCCAGCAGCGGGGATTCGGGCACTGAAGCTTTCTTT,CASSGDSGTEAFF
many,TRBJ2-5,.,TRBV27,TGTGCCAGCAGGTTAGGGCCCGGAAAGACCCAGTACTTC,CASRLGPGKTQYF
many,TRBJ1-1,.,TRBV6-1,TGTGCCAGCAATGAAGGGGGTTATTCCGGAACTGAAGCTTTCTTT,CASNEGGYSGTEAFF
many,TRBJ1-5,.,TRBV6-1,TGTGCCAGCAGGAGGGACACCCCCCGAAATAGCAATCAGCCCCAGCATTTT,CASRRDTPRNSNQPQHF
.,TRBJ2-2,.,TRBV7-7,TGTGCTAGCAGTCCCCCGGGACAAGGGGGCGGGGAGCTGTTTTTT,CASSPPGQGGGELFF
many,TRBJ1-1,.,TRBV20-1,TGCAGTGTTTTAGGGTGGACCACTGAAGCTTTCTTT,CSVLGWTTEAFF
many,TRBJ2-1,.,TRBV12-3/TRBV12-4,TGTGCCAGCAGTTTAAGTGGGGGACGGTACAATGAGCAGTTCTTC,CASSLSGGRYNEQFF
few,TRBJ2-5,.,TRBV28,TGTGCCAGCACGGGACGGTGGGAAGAGACCCAGTACTTC,CASTGRWEETQYF
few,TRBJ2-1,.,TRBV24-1,TGTGCCACCAGTGATTATATGAGCTCCTACAATGAGCAGTTCTTC,CATSDYMSSYNEQFF
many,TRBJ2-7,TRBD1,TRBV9,TGTGCCAGCAGCCCCGGGACAGCCTTTTCCCTCTACGAGCAGTACTTC,CASSPGTAFSLYEQYF